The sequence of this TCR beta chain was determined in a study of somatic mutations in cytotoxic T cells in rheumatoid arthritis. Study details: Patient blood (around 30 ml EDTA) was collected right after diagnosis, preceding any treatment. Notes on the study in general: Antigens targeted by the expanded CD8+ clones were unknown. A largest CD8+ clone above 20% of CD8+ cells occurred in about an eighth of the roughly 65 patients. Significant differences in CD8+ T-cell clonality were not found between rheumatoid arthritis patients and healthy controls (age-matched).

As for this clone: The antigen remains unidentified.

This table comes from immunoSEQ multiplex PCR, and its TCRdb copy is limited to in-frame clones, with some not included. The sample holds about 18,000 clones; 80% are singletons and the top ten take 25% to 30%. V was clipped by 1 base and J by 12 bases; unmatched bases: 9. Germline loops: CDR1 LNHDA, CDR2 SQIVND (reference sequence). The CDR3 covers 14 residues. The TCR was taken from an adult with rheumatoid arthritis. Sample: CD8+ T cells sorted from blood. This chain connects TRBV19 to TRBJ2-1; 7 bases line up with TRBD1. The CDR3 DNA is TGTGCCAGTAGTATAGGGGACGACAGGGTTCTGCAGTTCTTC. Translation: CASSIGDDRVLQFF.